These 11 T cell receptor beta chains were sequenced from one sample in a study of CD8+CD57+ T cells in acquired aplastic anemia. Using genomic DNA as the template, TCR beta VDJ and CDR3 profiling was carried out. TCRdb re-derived calls from the reads in MiXCR, one entry per CDR3 protein. Of 75,000 to 100,000 distinct CDR3 sequences in the sample, roughly two thirds were seen once. Sequencing was done on patients that had shown CD8+CD57+ cell expansion by flow cytometry. The sequenced material came from sorted CD4+, CD8+, or CD8+CD57+ T cells (not recorded which) from PBMCs. The origin of the receptors is a human donor with aplastic anemia.

V and J are TRBV24-1 and TRBJ1-5; a weak D match, TRBD1 (5 bases). CDR1 KGHDR and CDR2 SFDVKD come from the germline V gene. The CDR3 is 13 amino acids. The CDR3: CATQGHSNQPQHF. CDR3 nucleotide sequence: TGTGCGACGCAGGGCCATAGCAATCAGCCCCAGCATTTT.

This clonotype was seen many times. The chain's CDR3 is CASSAPRDRAGDEQFF. CDR3 coding DNA: TGTGCCAGCAGCGCCCCGAGGGACAGGGCGGGAGATGAGCAGTTCTTC. The chain has TRBV9 and TRBJ2-1; TRBD1 matches 9 bases. Trimming removed 3 bases from V and 8 bases from J; junction bases left unmatched: 12. The germline gives CDR1 SGDLS, CDR2 YYNGEE. The CDR3 runs 16 residues.

The chain recombines TRBV9 with TRBJ2-5, with 9 bases lining up with TRBD2. J was trimmed by 4 bases and V by 4 bases; bases with no gene match: 2. The CDR3 extends over 13 amino acids. Germline values: CDR1 SGDLS, CDR2 YYNGEE. Here the CDR3 DNA reads TGTGCCAGCAGCCAGGGACTAGCAGAGACCCAGTACTTC. It encodes CASSQGLAETQYF.

The V and J genes are TRBV20-1 and TRBJ2-7; tentative D call: TRBD2 (6 bases). This CDR3 spans 16 amino acids. Germline V gene lookup returns CDR1 DFQATT and CDR2 SNEGSKA (reference sequence). The germline V and J ends were trimmed by 0 bases and 2 bases, with 17 bases remaining between them. This CDR3 reads CSARDYGGNTTYEQYF. Written as DNA, the CDR3 is TGCAGTGCTAGAGATTATGGGGGGAACACTACCTACGAGCAGTACTTC.

V and J are TRBV4-3 and TRBJ1-4; 10 bases are shared with TRBD1. V was clipped by 3 bases and J by 6 bases; unmatched bases: 4. CDR1 is LGHNA and CDR2 is YSLEER in the germline V gene. This CDR3 comprises 15 residues. DNA for the CDR3: TGCGCCAGCAGCCACGACAGGGGGCAAGATGAAAAACTGTTTTTT. Translated, it gives CASSHDRGQDEKLFF.

The rearrangement joins TRBV5-1 to TRBJ2-7, with TRBD1 identical over 10 bases. There are 17 residues in the CDR3. The J segment lost 7 bases and the V segment lost 4 bases, leaving 17 bases of the junction unmatched. Germline V gives CDR1 SGHRS, CDR2 YFSETQ. CDR3 amino acids: CASSIQSPGTGVLEQYF. The CDR3 DNA is TGCGCCAGCAGCATACAAAGTCCCGGGACAGGGGTCTTAGAGCAGTACTTC.

The J gene is TRBJ2-7, the V gene TRBV2; no firm D call. The ends were cut back, 3 bases at V and 2 bases at J, with 8 bases in the middle. This CDR3 spans 13 amino acids. Germline-derived CDR1 and CDR2 are SNHLY and FYNNEI. The CDR3 DNA reads TGTGCCAGCAGTGAGGCTCGACCCTACGAGCAGTACTTC. This translates into CASSEARPYEQYF.

The rearrangement uses TRBV24-1 and TRBJ2-6; perhaps TRBD1 as D (5 bases). The CDR3 loop spans 15 amino acids. Germline loops: CDR1 KGHDR, CDR2 SFDVKD. V was clipped by 8 bases and J by 11 bases, with 21 bases between them. For the CDR3, the DNA is TGTGCCACCACCCTCGTACCGGACAAAGCTGACGTCCTGACTTTC. Translating it yields CATTLVPDKADVLTF.

The rearrangement joins TRBV20-1 to TRBJ1-5, with 8 bases identical to TRBD1. The germline gives CDR1 DFQATT, CDR2 SNEGSKA (reference sequence). The junction had 9 bases not matched to a gene; V was cut back by 3 bases and J by 2 bases. The CDR3 totals 16 residues. CDR3 in DNA: TGCAGTGCTAGTTCCAGGGGGCACATCGGCAATCAGCCCCAGCATTTT. Translating it yields CSASSRGHIGNQPQHF.

V usage is TRBV2 and J usage is TRBJ2-1, with 10 bases matching TRBD1. Losses at the gene ends were 6 bases for V and 7 bases for J; bases not matched to a gene: 9. The CDR3 runs 15 residues. Germline V gene sequence: CDR1 SNHLY, CDR2 FYNNEI. Here the CDR3 DNA reads TGTGCCAGCAGGGAGGGGACAGGGGAGTGGAATGAGCAGTTCTTC. Protein: CASREGTGEWNEQFF. The full variable domain, with the rest looked up from reference TRBV2 and TRBJ2-1, is EPEVTQTPSHQVTQMGQEVILRCVPISNHLYFYWYRQILGQKVEFLVSFYNNEISEKSEIFDDQFSVERPDGSNFTLKIRSTKLEDSAMYFCASREGTGEWNEQFFGPGTRLTVL.

CDR3 region: CATSRPNEKLFF. The CDR3 DNA is TGTGCCACCAGCCGACCCAATGAAAAACTGTTTTTT. J is TRBJ1-4 and V is TRBV15; no reliable D call. Germline CDR1 and CDR2: LNHNV and YYDKDF (reference sequence). The CDR3 covers 12 residues. Between the trimmed V and J ends, which lost 5 bases and 5 bases, there was a span of 6 bases. The full variable domain, with the rest looked up from reference TRBV15 and TRBJ1-4, is DAMVIQNPRYQVTQFGKPVTLSCSQTLNHNVMYWYQQKSSQAPKLLFHYYDKDFNNEADTPDNFQSRRPNTSFCFLDIRSPGLGDTAMYLCATSRPNEKLFFGSGTQLSVL.